The present TCR beta chain was sequenced within a study of blood T cells in healthy people across ages. Whole-study findings and limits: Greater diversity and more naive CD4+ cells were seen in long-lived donors than in aged donors.

Points on this clonotype: Its antigen is not known.

The CDR3 has 12 residues. Per the germline V gene, CDR1 is SQVTM and CDR2 is ANQGSEA. Trimming left V 7 bases short and J 6 bases short, with 13 bases between. Caucasian, healthy and from Russia, the donors were aged between roughly 6 and 95. Next came a second PCR, run for roughly 6 to 11 cycles, which used a sample-barcoded 5' primer along with a J-beta primer mix. Every sample gave at least 2.5 million paired-end reads containing CDR3. MiXCR, run by TCRdb on the 5' RACE reads, gives a single entry per CDR3 protein. The sample has 550,000 to 700,000 distinct CDR3 sequences; approximately 25% are singletons.

The chain recombines TRBV29-1 with TRBJ2-4, with no clear D. The sequence was collected from a woman in her 70s in good health. The sequenced sample consisted of blood. The CDR3 DNA reads TGCAGCGCTGTCCCGGCAGGAAACATTCAGTACTTC. Translating gives CSAVPAGNIQYF.